What follows are 16 T cell receptor beta chains derived from one specimen sequenced in a study of regulatory T cells in long-lasting Graves disease. Stated time point: newly diagnosed GD, antithyroid drugs for less than 3 months. Researchers made the TCR library from RNA that was extracted from PBMCs. HTBI primers from iRepertoire and Arm-PCR of CDR3 regions yielded the TCR beta libraries. In TCRdb, the multiplex PCR reads were re-called with MiXCR into one record per CDR3 protein. The sample contains 350,000 to 450,000 distinct CDR3 sequences, approximately 15% of which appear only once. These data also featured in a second study, about T cells in Graves' hyperthyroidism and ophthalmopathy.

This sample comprised peripheral blood mononuclear cells (PBMCs), obtained at new diagnosis, from a patient treated with antithyroid drugs. All receptors derive from a woman between 35 and 50 years old with Graves disease.

V gene TRBV19 combines with J gene TRBJ2-5, with TRBD1 as a possible D gene (6 bases). V dropped 3 bases and J dropped 1 base, with 15 bases sitting between them. This CDR3 region has 16 residues. Germline CDR1 LNHDA, CDR2 SQIVND (reference sequence). The CDR3 nucleotides read TGTGCCAGTAGTATTAAAGCAGGGGCGACCCAAGAGACCCAGTACTTC. The encoded protein is CASSIKAGATQETQYF.

The rearrangement joins TRBV18 to TRBJ1-1; a weak D match, TRBD1 (5 bases). V lost 0 bases and J lost 5, with 16 bases in between. Germline V gives CDR1 KGHSH, CDR2 LQKENI. The CDR3 totals 16 residues. CDR3 coding DNA: TGTGCCAGCTCACCACCGGCCAGGGCCTGGGATACTGAAGCTTTCTTT. This encodes CASSPPARAWDTEAFF.

CDR3 protein: CAISARRVEEEQYF. In DNA form, the CDR3 reads TGTGCCATCAGTGCCCGCAGGGTCGAGGAAGAGCAGTACTTC. This chain joins TRBV10-3 and TRBJ2-7; D is perhaps TRBD1 (5 bases). The germline V gene encodes CDR1 ENHRY and CDR2 SYGVKD. V was trimmed by 4 bases and J by 7 bases, leaving 17 bases between them. CDR3 length: 14 amino acids.

Turning to this clonotype: One end of the junction fails to match germline, which may point to a read error. The rearrangement uses TRBV27 and TRBJ1-1, with D possibly TRBD1 on 5 matching bases. The CDR3 spans 13 residues. Per germline, CDR1 MNHEY and CDR2 SMNVEV (reference sequence). CDR3 nucleotides: TGTGCCTGCAGTTCCGGGACGGGCACTGAAGCTTTCTTT. Translation: CACSSGTGTEAFF.

This clonotype has at least ten counts. At one boundary the junction diverges from the germline segment, which might be a read error. The chain employs TRBV4-3 and TRBJ2-7; possibly TRBD1 or TRBD2 for D (5 bases each). Germline CDR1 and CDR2: LGHNA and YSLEER. The CDR3 spans 14 residues. The CDR3 region is CASSPEGQGYEQYF. The CDR3 nucleotides are TGTGCCAGCAGCCCCGAGGGGCAGGGCTACGAGCAGTACTTC.

The chain links TRBV20-1 to TRBJ2-1, with D possibly being TRBD1 (6 bases). The length of the CDR3 is 15 residues. CDR1 and CDR2 from the germline V gene are DFQATT and SNEGSKA (reference sequence). V was clipped by 1 base and J by 0 bases, with 10 bases between them. CDR3 region: CSARAGVSSYNEQFF. The CDR3 nucleotides are TGCAGTGCTAGAGCAGGGGTTAGCTCCTACAATGAGCAGTTCTTC.

This clonotype was detected ten times or more. The chain has TRBV19 and TRBJ2-2; 7 positions agree with TRBD2. The CDR3 has 16 amino acids. The V and J ends lost 6 bases and 3 bases, in that order; junction bases with no gene match: 10. Germline V gene lookup returns CDR1 LNHDA and CDR2 SQIVND (reference sequence). CDR3 bases: TGTGCCAGTAGCGCAACGGGGGGAGTGGACACCGGGGAGCTGTTTTTT. Its protein is CASSATGGVDTGELFF.

This clonotype was seen repeatedly, ten times or more. In DNA, the CDR3 is TGTGCCAGCAGTGGGGGACAGGGACTCCAAGAGACCCAGTACTTC. Translation gives CASSGGQGLQETQYF. The chain recombines TRBV6-1 with TRBJ2-5; TRBD1 agrees at 9 bases. The CDR3 spans 15 residues. CDR1 and CDR2 from the germline V gene are MNHNS and SASEGT. With V trimmed by 4 bases and J by 1 base, 4 bases remained unmatched.

This clonotype was counted at least ten times. This chain uses TRBV9 with TRBJ1-1; no clear D gene. Germline values: CDR1 SGDLS, CDR2 YYNGEE. Trimming left V 0 bases short and J 1 base short, with 10 bases between. CDR3 length equals 15 residues. Written as DNA, the CDR3 is TGTGCCAGCAGCGTAGTGGCAGGAGAGAACACTGAAGCTTTCTTT. Its translation: CASSVVAGENTEAFF. The full variable domain, its missing parts supplied by reference TRBV9 and TRBJ1-1, is DSGVTQTPKHLITATGQRVTLRCSPRSGDLSVYWYQQSLDQGLQFLIQYYNGEERAKGNILERFSAQQFPDLHSELNLSSLELGDSALYFCASSVVAGENTEAFFGQGTRLTVV.

This clonotype is labeled as large. The chain carries TRBV7-9 and TRBJ2-1; D is unresolved. Germline V gene lookup returns CDR1 SEHNR and CDR2 FQNEAQ (reference sequence). CDR3 length: 15 amino acids. Trimming removed 1 base from V and 0 bases from J, with 7 bases in between. The DNA for the CDR3 is TGTGCCAGCAGCTTAGGGTTCATCTCCTACAATGAGCAGTTCTTC. Amino acid sequence: CASSLGFISYNEQFF.

Many counts were recorded for this clonotype. The rearrangement joins TRBV2 to TRBJ2-1; D not resolved. There are 15 residues in the CDR3. Trimming cost V 6 bases and J 0 bases, with 12 bases left between them. The germline V gene encodes CDR1 SNHLY and CDR2 FYNNEI. CDR3 sequence reads: CASRVDHGSYNEQFF. As DNA, the CDR3 is TGTGCCAGCAGAGTTGATCACGGCTCCTACAATGAGCAGTTCTTC.

This clonotype was recorded a few times. The gene calls are TRBV28 and TRBJ1-1; 9 bases align to TRBD1. The CDR3 length is 16 residues. Germline CDR1 and CDR2: MDHEN and SYDVKM. Germline trimming cut 2 bases from V and 5 bases from J; bases unmatched to any gene: 9. The CDR3 reads CASSLGGGQGKTEAFF. The CDR3 DNA follows: TGTGCCAGCAGTTTAGGAGGGGGACAGGGTAAAACTGAAGCTTTCTTT.

The rearrangement uses TRBV19 and TRBJ2-3; 8 bases are shared with TRBD2. CDR1 is LNHDA and CDR2 is SQIVND in the germline V gene (reference sequence). CDR3 size: 15 residues. The V gene end was trimmed by 9 bases and the J gene end by 4 bases; junction bases not matched to a gene: 12. The CDR3 protein is CASLEYAGGSDTQYF. CDR3 bases: TGTGCCAGCCTAGAATACGCGGGAGGTTCAGATACGCAGTATTTT.

There are many counts of this clonotype. This rearrangement joins TRBV12-3 or TRBV12-4 to TRBJ1-4, with D uncertain. This CDR3 is 13 amino acids long. Trimming stripped 10 bases from V and 5 bases from J, with 14 bases between. Here the CDR3 reads CATSGSLNEKLFF. The DNA of the CDR3 is TGTGCCACCTCGGGCAGCCTAAATGAAAAACTGTTTTTT.

The V and J genes are TRBV9 and TRBJ2-1; a weak D match, TRBD2 (5 bases). Germline V gene lookup returns CDR1 SGDLS and CDR2 YYNGEE. V was trimmed by 7 bases and J by 8 bases, leaving 13 bases between them. The CDR3 is 12 amino acids. The CDR3 nucleotides read TGTGCCAGCGGAACACCTAGCTATGAGCAGTTCTTC. Encoded protein: CASGTPSYEQFF.

This clonotype was counted many times. The chain links TRBV27 to TRBJ1-1; D might be TRBD1 (6 bases). Germline V gene sequence: CDR1 MNHEY, CDR2 SMNVEV (reference sequence). Trimming removed 5 bases from V and 6 bases from J, with 16 bases in between. This CDR3 region has 14 residues. In nucleotides, the CDR3 is TGTGCCAGCAGTGCCTTCGGGGGCGGGGCTGAAGCTTTCTTT. It is translated as CASSAFGGGAEAFF.